The 26 T cell receptor beta chains below all came from one sample that was sequenced in a study of blood T cells in healthy people across ages. Then a second PCR, running roughly 6 to 11 cycles, was carried out with a sample-barcoded 5' primer and a J-beta primer mix. A single record per CDR3 protein comes from TCRdb applying MiXCR to the 5' RACE reads. The data contain hundreds of thousands of distinct CDR3 sequences, roughly 30% of them singletons. The sequenced material came from blood. The receptors stem from a woman of 80 years or more in good health.

This clonotype has ten or more counts. This chain connects TRBV20-1 to TRBJ2-7, with 11 bases lining up with TRBD1. Trimming removed 5 bases from V and 6 bases from J; junction bases left unmatched: 6. This CDR3 spans 13 amino acids. The germline gives CDR1 DFQATT, CDR2 SNEGSKA (reference sequence). CDR3 residues: CSAPSDRGREQYF. The DNA for the CDR3 is TGCAGTGCTCCGTCGGACAGGGGGCGCGAGCAGTACTTC.

Note on this clonotype: A read error may be the cause here, since a much bigger clone is one base away. The chain links TRBV29-1 to TRBJ1-6; D is possibly TRBD1 (6 bases). This CDR3 is built from 16 residues. Trimming removed 0 bases from V and 6 bases from J, with 15 bases in between. The germline V gene has CDR1 SQVTM and CDR2 ANQGSEA. In DNA, the CDR3 is TGCAGCGTTGAAGATGTGGCAGGGGTGTGTAATTCACCCCTCCACTTT. It specifies CSVEDVAGVCNSPLHF. Supplemented by reference TRBV29-1 and TRBJ1-6, the full variable domain reads SAVISQKPSRDICQRGTSLTIQCQVDSQVTMMFWYRQQPGQSLTLIATANQGSEATYESGFVIDKFPISRPNLTFSTLTVSNMSPEDSSIYLCSVEDVAGVCNSPLHFGNGTRLTVT.

This clonotype was observed a handful of times. This sequence joins TRBV20-1 and TRBJ1-5; D remains unclear. The CDR3 covers 15 residues. V lost 1 base to trimming and J lost 2 bases, with 12 bases between them. The germline gives CDR1 DFQATT, CDR2 SNEGSKA (reference sequence). The DNA for the CDR3 is TGCAGTGCTAGAGGCCTTCAGGTCGGCAATCAGCCCCAGCATTTT. This sequence encodes CSARGLQVGNQPQHF.

This clonotype showed up just once. Being one base from a much bigger clone, this may be a read error. This chain joins TRBV5-1 and TRBJ1-1; D is unresolved. The germline V gene has CDR1 SGHRS and CDR2 YFSETQ. The CDR3 length is 14 residues. The V end was cut by 3 bases, the J end by 3 bases, with 12 bases between. CDR3 protein: CASSSSVRDTEAFF. CDR3 nucleotide sequence: TGCGCCAGCAGCTCGTCGGTCAGAGACACTGAAGCTTTCTTT.

The rearrangement links TRBV12-3 or TRBV12-4 to TRBJ1-5, with TRBD1 matching 7 bases. The junction had 8 bases not matched to a gene; V was cut back by 5 bases and J by 1 base. The CDR3 sequence is 16 residues long. CDR3 sequence: CASSPARGGSNQPQHF. Here the CDR3 DNA reads TGTGCCAGCAGTCCGGCCAGGGGGGGAAGCAATCAGCCCCAGCATTTT.

This clonotype was seen a few times. Germline and junction disagree at one end, which may indicate a read error. The V gene is TRBV7-2, the J gene TRBJ1-4; D is ambiguous. The length of the CDR3 is 14 residues. The germline V gene encodes CDR1 SGHTA and CDR2 FQGNSA. Here the CDR3 DNA reads TGTGCCAGCAGCTCCCATTGGACTAGTGAAAAACTGTTTTTT. Its protein product is CASSSHWTSEKLFF.

The sample holds many counts of this clonotype. The chain has TRBV11-1 and TRBJ2-7; D might be TRBD2 (5 bases). The germline CDR1 and CDR2 sequences are SGHAT and FQDESV (reference sequence). The CDR3 covers 14 residues. V gave up 0 bases and J gave up 2 bases, with 8 bases separating them. The CDR3 nucleotides read TGTGCCAGCAGCTTAGCAGAGGGTACCTACGAGCAGTACTTC. It encodes CASSLAEGTYEQYF.

This clonotype was found many times. The chain links TRBV9 to TRBJ2-1, with TRBD2 as a possible D gene (6 bases). CDR1 SGDLS and CDR2 YYNGEE come from the germline V gene. The CDR3 loop spans 16 amino acids. V lost 4 bases and J 5 bases, leaving 19 bases between the germline ends. The CDR3 loop reads CASSFPRRGGNNEQFF. CDR3 bases: TGTGCCAGCAGCTTTCCCAGGCGTGGGGGGAACAATGAGCAGTTCTTC. The variable domain in full, completed from reference TRBV9 and TRBJ2-1, reads DSGVTQTPKHLITATGQRVTLRCSPRSGDLSVYWYQQSLDQGLQFLIQYYNGEERAKGNILERFSAQQFPDLHSELNLSSLELGDSALYFCASSFPRRGGNNEQFFGPGTRLTVL.

This clonotype has just a few counts. The chain carries TRBV2 and TRBJ2-1; 11 bases line up with TRBD1. Per the germline V gene, CDR1 is SNHLY and CDR2 is FYNNEI. This CDR3 is built from 13 residues. V was pared by 10 bases and J by 13 bases, with 12 bases of the junction left unmatched. This chain's CDR3 is CANSIGQGAAQFF. The DNA of the CDR3 is TGTGCCAACTCTATTGGACAGGGGGCCGCTCAGTTCTTC.

This clonotype came up many times. The chain uses TRBV2 and TRBJ2-5; TRBD2 is a possible D gene (6 bases). V lost 3 bases, J lost 4 bases, and 18 bases lay in between. In germline, CDR1 is SNHLY, CDR2 FYNNEI. This CDR3 contains 16 residues. CDR3 amino acids: CASSELFRLGRETQYF. The CDR3 nucleotides read TGTGCCAGCAGTGAGTTGTTCCGTCTCGGGAGAGAGACCCAGTACTTC. Combining the CDR3 with reference TRBV2 and TRBJ2-5 gives the whole variable domain EPEVTQTPSHQVTQMGQEVILRCVPISNHLYFYWYRQILGQKVEFLVSFYNNEISEKSEIFDDQFSVERPDGSNFTLKIRSTKLEDSAMYFCASSELFRLGRETQYFGPGTRLLVL.

Concerning this clonotype itself: Being one base from a much bigger clone, this may be a read error. This rearrangement joins TRBV15 to TRBJ1-5, with 10 bases matching TRBD1. CDR1 and CDR2 (germline): LNHNV, YYDKDF (reference sequence). The length of the CDR3 is 13 residues. The CDR3 DNA reads as TGTACCACCAGCAGAGACAGGACAGGGGGGAAGCATTTT. Translation: CTTSRDRTGGKHF.

A remark on this clonotype: A much larger clone differs from this one at a single base, so this may be a read error. The chain employs TRBV6-2 or TRBV6-3 and TRBJ2-7; 10 positions match TRBD2. There are 15 residues in the CDR3. Per the germline V gene, CDR1 is MNHEY and CDR2 is SVGEGT. V gave up 6 bases and J gave up 7 bases; unmatched junction bases: 12. The CDR3 DNA is TGTGCCAGCAGGAAGAGCGGGGGGGCCTCGAATGAGCAGTACTTC. Protein product: CASRKSGGASNEQYF.

This chain links TRBV2 with TRBJ2-7; the D gene is possibly TRBD1 (6 bases). CDR3 length: 13 residues. CDR1 is SNHLY, CDR2 FYNNEI, per germline. Trimming removed 8 bases from V and 5 bases from J, with 16 bases in between. CDR3 sequence reads: CASGQNKAHEQYF. The CDR3 DNA reads TGTGCCAGCGGACAGAACAAGGCCCACGAGCAGTACTTC.

This rearrangement joins TRBV20-1 to TRBJ2-7, with D perhaps being TRBD1 or TRBD2 (5 bases each). Germline lookup yields CDR1 DFQATT and CDR2 SNEGSKA (reference sequence). Between the trimmed V and J ends, which lost 2 bases and 12 bases, there was a span of 20 bases. This CDR3 has 13 residues. For the CDR3, the DNA is TGCAGTGCTAGATCGAGTTCCAGGGAGACCTGGTACTTC. It translates to CSARSSSRETWYF.

This clonotype appeared many times. The chain carries TRBV7-2 and TRBJ1-2; TRBD1 is a possible D gene (5 bases). Germline CDR1 SGHTA, CDR2 FQGNSA. V dropped 1 base and J dropped 6 bases, with 18 bases sitting between them. The CDR3 is 16 amino acids. CDR3 region: CASSLDGGARSHGYTF. The CDR3, as DNA: TGTGCCAGCAGCTTAGACGGAGGGGCGAGGTCACATGGCTACACCTTC.

Of note for this clonotype: A clone one base away is much larger, so this may be a read error. This chain joins TRBV20-1 and TRBJ1-1; no clear D. The germline V gene has CDR1 DFQATT and CDR2 SNEGSKA (reference sequence). The CDR3 has 12 amino acids. Trimming took 7 bases from V and 4 from J, leaving 13 bases between them. This chain's CDR3 is CSVGDTSTEAFF. CDR3 nucleotide sequence: TGCAGTGTTGGCGACACGAGCACTGAAGCTTTCTTT.

The sample holds many counts of this clonotype. The V gene is TRBV20-1, the J gene TRBJ2-7, with TRBD1 matching over 11 bases. CDR1 and CDR2 from the germline V gene are DFQATT and SNEGSKA (reference sequence). The length of the CDR3 is 14 residues. V trimming: 5 bases; J trimming: 2 bases; junction bases outside the gene matches: 5. DNA of the CDR3: TGCAGTGCTGGACAGGGGGCACTTCCCTACGAGCAGTACTTC. Its protein is CSAGQGALPYEQYF.

This clonotype appeared many times. The chain couples TRBV20-1 to TRBJ1-1; perhaps TRBD1 as D (6 bases). V was trimmed by 4 bases and J by 1 base, leaving 13 bases between them. Per the germline V gene, CDR1 is DFQATT and CDR2 is SNEGSKA (reference sequence). The CDR3 runs to 14 residues. The CDR3 here is CSATPLTGNTEAFF. In DNA, the CDR3 is TGCAGTGCTACCCCCCTGACAGGGAACACTGAAGCTTTCTTT.

The chain joins TRBV30 to TRBJ1-1; TRBD1 might be the D (6 bases). CDR1 is GTSNPN and CDR2 is SVGIG in the germline V gene (reference sequence). There are 15 residues in the CDR3. Between the trimmed V and J ends, which lost 4 bases and 2 bases, there was a span of 17 bases. The CDR3 is CAWKRRGGQNTEAFF. The CDR3 region has the DNA TGTGCCTGGAAGCGGAGGGGGGGTCAAAACACTGAAGCTTTCTTT. Using reference TRBV30 and TRBJ1-1 for the parts outside the CDR3, the full variable domain is SQTIHQWPATLVQPVGSPLSLECTVEGTSNPNLYWYRQAAGRGLQLLFYSVGIGQISSEVPQNLSASRPQDRQFILSSKKLLLSDSGFYLCAWKRRGGQNTEAFFGQGTRLTVV.

Of note for this clonotype: Just one base apart from a much larger clone, this may be a read error. The chain recombines TRBV20-1 with TRBJ2-3; a possible D gene is TRBD1 (6 bases). The CDR3 runs to 14 residues. Trimming removed 5 bases at V and 5 bases at J, with 17 bases between. In germline, CDR1 is DFQATT, CDR2 SNEGSKA (reference sequence). The CDR3 DNA reads as TGCAGTGCTGTCCCGGGGACAAAGAGAGATACGCAGTATTTT. This gives the protein CSAVPGTKRDTQYF.

V and J are TRBV30 and TRBJ2-7; 8 bases map to TRBD1. CDR3 length equals 17 residues. Per germline, CDR1 GTSNPN and CDR2 SVGIG (reference sequence). Trimming at V came to 0 bases and at J to 1 base, leaving 11 bases not matched to a gene. The CDR3 reads CAWSVRAGGLGSYEQYF. For the CDR3, the DNA is TGTGCCTGGAGTGTACGAGCAGGGGGCCTAGGATCCTACGAGCAGTACTTC.

The sample holds many counts of this clonotype. The rearrangement links TRBV20-1 to TRBJ2-5; D tentatively reads TRBD1 or TRBD2 (6 bases each). The CDR3 runs to 14 residues. V was cut by 5 bases and J by 6 bases, with 19 bases left in between. The V gene's germline CDR1 is DFQATT and CDR2 SNEGSKA (reference sequence). CDR3 sequence: CSASPPGGRQTQYF. CDR3 bases: TGCAGTGCTTCTCCCCCCGGGGGCAGGCAGACCCAGTACTTC.

This clonotype has a handful of counts. The chain couples TRBV7-8 to TRBJ1-1; D is uncertain. The CDR3 loop spans 14 amino acids. V was trimmed by 3 bases and J by 1 base, leaving 9 bases between them. Germline V lookup: CDR1 SGHVS, CDR2 FQNEAQ. The CDR3 DNA sequence: TGTGCCAGCAGCTTCCGAACTAGGAACACTGAAGCTTTCTTT. Its protein is CASSFRTRNTEAFF.

The chain couples TRBV7-2 to TRBJ2-5; 7 bases align to TRBD2. The CDR3 runs 13 residues. The junction had 5 bases not matched to a gene; V was cut back by 6 bases and J by 4 bases. Germline assignment: CDR1 SGHTA and CDR2 FQGNSA. This CDR3 reads CASSGGDLETQYF. CDR3 DNA sequence: TGTGCCAGCAGTGGGGGGGACCTAGAGACCCAGTACTTC.

This clonotype showed up just a few times. A much larger clone is a single base away; this may be a read error. The CDR3 nucleotides are TGTGCCAGCAGCTTTACAGGGGGCTCCCTCTACGAGCGGTACTTC. This codes for CASSFTGGSLYERYF. The gene calls are TRBV7-9 and TRBJ2-7, with 9 positions matching TRBD1. CDR1 and CDR2 (germline): SEHNR, FQNEAQ (reference sequence). The length of the CDR3 is 15 residues.

On this clonotype: A much bigger clone sits one base away, suggesting this may be a read error. The chain couples TRBV7-2 to TRBJ1-5; no reliable D call. In germline, CDR1 is SGHTA, CDR2 FQGNSA. This CDR3 is 13 amino acids long. Trimming took off 5 bases at V and 2 bases at J, with 7 bases between the two ends. The CDR3 loop is CASSDWGNQPQHF. The CDR3 DNA reads TGTGCCAGCAGCGACTGGGGCAATCAGCCCCAGCATTTT. The whole variable domain, remainder taken from reference TRBV7-2 and TRBJ1-5, is GAGVSQSPSNKVTEKGKDVELRCDPISGHTALYWYRQSLGQGLEFLIYFQGNSAPDKSGLPSDRFSAERTGGSVSTLTIQRTQQEDSAVYLCASSDWGNQPQHFGDGTRLSIL.